These T cell receptor beta chains were read from a single sample in a study of long-term antiretroviral therapy in people with HIV. This table comes from immunoSEQ multiplex PCR, and its TCRdb copy is limited to in-frame clones, with some not included. The sample consists of fewer than 20,000 clones, about 81% of them appearing once. Here the sequenced sample was unsorted PBMCs, taken 0.1 years after starting antiretroviral therapy. These receptors all stem from a man aged 18-30 years with HIV. CDR3s include the opening cysteine and the closing phenylalanine or tryptophan. The order of the fields is J gene, D gene, V gene, clone size, CDR3 protein, CDR3 DNA. A D gene is named only where the DNA matches it firmly. Part of the rows lack a size; the others show once, few, many or a class for expanded clones.

J: TRBJ2-1
D: NA
V: TRBV7-2
size: NA
CDR3: CASSSSGSEQFF
DNA: TGTGCCAGCAGCTCCAGTGGGAGTGAGCAGTTCTTC

J: TRBJ2-3
D: NA
V: TRBV27
size: NA
CDR3: CASSLSQGGGSSTDTQYF
DNA: TGTGCCAGCAGTTTATCTCAGGGAGGGGGCTCGAGCACAGATACGCAGTATTTT

J: TRBJ1-4
D: TRBD1
V: TRBV6-5
size: NA
CDR3: CASSLRGWKNEKLFF
DNA: TGTGCCAGCAGCCTCAGGGGGTGGAAAAATGAAAAACTGTTTTTT

J: TRBJ1-4
D: TRBD1
V: TRBV7-6
size: once
CDR3: CASSLDPGQGREKLFF
DNA: TGTGCCAGCAGCTTAGACCCGGGACAGGGTCGGGAAAAACTGTTTTTT

J: TRBJ2-7
D: NA
V: TRBV2
size: few
CDR3: CASRGRSEQYF
DNA: TGTGCCAGCAGGGGGAGATCCGAGCAGTACTTC

J: TRBJ2-1
D: NA
V: TRBV27
size: NA
CDR3: CASSLNGNEQFF
DNA: TGTGCCAGCAGTTTAAATGGCAATGAGCAGTTCTTC

J: TRBJ1-1
D: NA
V: TRBV14
size: NA
CDR3: CASSQTWGGTMNTEAFF
DNA: TGTGCCAGCAGCCAGACGTGGGGGGGAACGATGAACACTGAAGCTTTCTTT

J: TRBJ2-1
D: TRBD2
V: TRBV9
size: NA
CDR3: CASARGGGYLTDEQFF
DNA: TGTGCCAGTGCCCGGGGGGGAGGCTACCTCACGGATGAGCAGTTCTTC

J: TRBJ2-1
D: TRBD1
V: TRBV6-1
size: NA
CDR3: CASIWTGDNEQFF
DNA: TGTGCCAGCATCTGGACAGGGGATAATGAGCAGTTCTTC

J: TRBJ2-2
D: NA
V: TRBV7-2
size: NA
CDR3: CASSLSGRIAGELFF
DNA: TGTGCCAGCAGCTTATCAGGGAGGATCGCCGGGGAGCTGTTTTTT

J: TRBJ1-2
D: NA
V: TRBV29-1
size: NA
CDR3: CSVVEGIEIGYTF
DNA: TGCAGCGTTGTTGAAGGGATAGAAATTGGCTACACCTTC

J: TRBJ2-6
D: NA
V: TRBV15
size: NA
CDR3: CATTQSGANVLTF
DNA: TGTGCCACCACCCAGTCTGGGGCCAACGTCCTGACTTTC

J: TRBJ1-3
D: NA
V: TRBV2
size: few
CDR3: CASIASEMIQPGNTIYF
DNA: TGTGCCAGCATTGCATCCGAAATGATACAGCCTGGAAACACCATATATTTT

J: TRBJ2-2
D: TRBD1
V: TRBV4-3
size: NA
CDR3: CASSQVEGQGRELFF
DNA: TGCGCCAGCAGCCAAGTCGAAGGACAGGGTAGGGAGCTGTTTTTT

J: TRBJ1-5
D: TRBD1
V: TRBV2
size: large
CDR3: CASRDETGPQPQHF
DNA: TGTGCCAGCAGGGATGAGACAGGGCCTCAGCCCCAGCATTTT

J: TRBJ2-7
D: NA
V: TRBV5-1
size: NA
CDR3: CASSFSDRHSDYEQYF
DNA: TGCGCCAGCAGCTTTTCGGACCGACACAGTGACTACGAGCAGTACTTC

J: TRBJ2-5
D: NA
V: TRBV2
size: few
CDR3: CASSEGGGAGETQYF
DNA: TGTGCCAGCAGTGAAGGAGGGGGTGCCGGAGAGACCCAGTACTTC

J: TRBJ2-7
D: TRBD1
V: TRBV27
size: NA
CDR3: CASSFGQGYEQYF
DNA: TGTGCCAGCAGTTTCGGACAGGGCTACGAGCAGTACTTC

J: TRBJ2-1
D: NA
V: TRBV5-6
size: NA
CDR3: CASSMYPPTYNEQFF
DNA: TGTGCCAGCAGTATGTACCCCCCAACCTACAATGAGCAGTTCTTC

J: TRBJ2-1
D: NA
V: TRBV30
size: NA
CDR3: CAWSTGWGNEQFF
DNA: TGTGCCTGGAGTACAGGGTGGGGCAATGAGCAGTTCTTC

J: TRBJ2-2
D: TRBD1
V: TRBV7-2
size: NA
CDR3: CASSFPHGQGVDTGELFF
DNA: TGTGCCAGCAGCTTCCCCCATGGACAGGGCGTTGACACCGGGGAGCTGTTTTTT

J: TRBJ2-1
D: TRBD2
V: TRBV11-2
size: NA
CDR3: CASRKAGGGASNEQFF
DNA: TGTGCCAGCAGGAAGGCGGGAGGGGGAGCGAGTAATGAGCAGTTCTTC

J: TRBJ1-2
D: NA
V: TRBV7-8
size: NA
CDR3: CASSLNRGSNYGYTF
DNA: TGTGCCAGCAGCTTAAATCGGGGGTCGAACTATGGCTACACCTTC

J: TRBJ2-5
D: TRBD2
V: TRBV5-6
size: NA
CDR3: CASSPLAGVETQYF
DNA: TGTGCCAGCAGCCCTCTAGCGGGGGTAGAGACCCAGTACTTC

J: TRBJ2-4
D: NA
V: TRBV29-1
size: NA
CDR3: CSVVEGEGLGIQYF
DNA: TGCAGCGTTGTGGAGGGGGAGGGTTTGGGCATTCAGTACTTC

J: TRBJ1-5
D: TRBD1
V: TRBV25-1
size: NA
CDR3: CASSRAGGDQPQHF
DNA: TGTGCCAGCAGCAGAGCAGGGGGCGATCAGCCCCAGCATTTT

J: TRBJ1-1
D: NA
V: TRBV6-5
size: few
CDR3: CASSFGAEEAFF
DNA: TGTGCCAGCAGTTTTGGGGCAGAGGAAGCTTTCTTT

J: TRBJ2-7
D: NA
V: TRBV10-3
size: NA
CDR3: CAISFGAEQYF
DNA: TGTGCCATCAGTTTCGGCGCCGAGCAGTACTTC

J: TRBJ2-2
D: TRBD1
V: TRBV9
size: NA
CDR3: CASSLTGGDGGELFF
DNA: TGTGCCAGCAGCCTGACAGGGGGCGATGGCGGGGAGCTGTTTTTT

J: TRBJ2-5
D: TRBD2
V: TRBV7-2
size: NA
CDR3: CASSHRRGGVETQYF
DNA: TGTGCCAGCAGCCACCGGCGGGGGGGCGTGGAGACCCAGTACTTC

J: TRBJ2-5
D: TRBD1
V: TRBV2
size: NA
CDR3: CASSMGQGLEETQYF
DNA: TGTGCCAGCAGTATGGGACAGGGTCTCGAAGAGACCCAGTACTTC

J: TRBJ2-2
D: TRBD2
V: TRBV15
size: NA
CDR3: CATSGGREGLTGELFF
DNA: TGTGCCACCAGCGGGGGGCGGGAGGGCCTCACCGGGGAGCTGTTTTTT

J: TRBJ2-3
D: NA
V: TRBV13
size: once
CDR3: CASSETTGLHTQYF
DNA: TGTGCCAGCAGCGAGACCACGGGGCTTCATACGCAGTATTTT

J: TRBJ2-1
D: NA
V: TRBV4-1
size: once
CDR3: CASSQLDLLYNEQFF
DNA: TGCGCCAGCAGCCAACTGGACCTGCTCTACAATGAGCAGTTCTTC

J: TRBJ2-4
D: NA
V: TRBV15
size: once
CDR3: CATSRPIGDGQNIQYF
DNA: TGTGCCACCAGCAGACCGATAGGGGATGGCCAAAACATTCAGTACTTC

J: TRBJ1-5
D: NA
V: TRBV29-1
size: NA
CDR3: CSVNEGSGQPQHF
DNA: TGCAGCGTGAATGAGGGGTCTGGTCAGCCCCAGCATTTT

J: TRBJ2-7
D: NA
V: TRBV19
size: NA
CDR3: CASSIPGWLSEQYF
DNA: TGTGCCAGTAGTATCCCTGGGTGGTTATCCGAGCAGTACTTC

J: TRBJ2-5
D: TRBD2
V: TRBV11-2
size: NA
CDR3: CASSYIAGRTRPETQYF
DNA: TGTGCCAGCAGCTACATTGCCGGGAGGACCCGACCGGAGACCCAGTACTTC

J: TRBJ1-1
D: NA
V: TRBV7-9
size: NA
CDR3: CASSLEEGFYTEAFF
DNA: TGTGCCAGCAGCTTAGAGGAGGGATTCTACACTGAAGCTTTCTTT

J: TRBJ2-5
D: NA
V: TRBV2
size: few
CDR3: CASSGGGGGQETQYF
DNA: TGTGCCAGCAGTGGGGGTGGTGGGGGCCAAGAGACCCAGTACTTC

J: TRBJ2-3
D: NA
V: TRBV4-2
size: NA
CDR3: CASSPDVGADTQYF
DNA: TGTGCCAGCAGCCCCGATGTTGGGGCGGATACGCAGTATTTT

J: TRBJ1-1
D: TRBD1
V: TRBV7-9
size: NA
CDR3: CASSSGQLNTEAFF
DNA: TGTGCCAGCAGCTCGGGACAGCTTAACACTGAAGCTTTCTTT

J: TRBJ1-2
D: NA
V: TRBV9
size: NA
CDR3: CASSVGGRLVDGYTF
DNA: TGTGCCAGCAGCGTAGGGGGCCGCCTCGTAGATGGCTACACCTTC

J: TRBJ2-7
D: NA
V: TRBV7-3
size: NA
CDR3: CASSRGFGAYEQYF
DNA: TGTGCCAGCAGTCGGGGATTTGGGGCCTACGAGCAGTACTTC

J: TRBJ2-7
D: NA
V: TRBV19
size: NA
CDR3: CASSTAQQVEQYF
DNA: TGTGCCAGTAGTACGGCGCAGCAGGTCGAGCAGTACTTC

J: TRBJ1-1
D: NA
V: TRBV10-3
size: once
CDR3: CAIRGVGGTEAFF
DNA: TGTGCCATCAGGGGGGTCGGGGGCACTGAAGCTTTCTTT

J: TRBJ1-2
D: NA
V: TRBV7-9
size: NA
CDR3: CASSLYSQGNYGYTF
DNA: TGTGCCAGCAGCTTATATTCTCAGGGTAACTATGGCTACACCTTC

J: TRBJ2-5
D: NA
V: TRBV2
size: NA
CDR3: CASSTPGLTATQETQYF
DNA: TGTGCCAGCAGTACCCCAGGCCTGACAGCAACCCAAGAGACCCAGTACTTC

J: TRBJ2-5
D: TRBD1
V: TRBV6-1
size: NA
CDR3: CASDRVEETQYF
DNA: TGTGCCAGCGACAGGGTGGAAGAGACCCAGTACTTC

J: TRBJ2-5
D: NA
V: TRBV2
size: NA
CDR3: CASSEIGIANKETQYF
DNA: TGTGCCAGCAGTGAAATCGGGATAGCCAATAAAGAGACCCAGTACTTC

J: TRBJ1-5
D: TRBD1
V: TRBV15
size: NA
CDR3: CATSRDLGTGVTQPQHF
DNA: TGTGCCACCAGCAGAGATCTGGGGACAGGGGTTACTCAGCCCCAGCATTTT

J: TRBJ1-4
D: NA
V: TRBV10-3
size: NA
CDR3: CAISEGEAEKLFF
DNA: TGTGCCATCAGTGAGGGGGAGGCGGAAAAACTGTTTTTT

J: TRBJ2-2
D: NA
V: TRBV29-1
size: NA
CDR3: CSVRDVIPPGELFF
DNA: TGCAGCGTTAGGGACGTCATACCTCCCGGGGAGCTGTTTTTT

J: TRBJ1-2
D: NA
V: TRBV19
size: NA
CDR3: CASSIVGTDPSDYTF
DNA: TGTGCCAGTAGTATAGTTGGAACAGACCCGTCGGACTACACCTTC

J: TRBJ1-6
D: NA
V: TRBV5-6
size: once
CDR3: CASSFTANSPLHF
DNA: TGTGCCAGCAGCTTCACAGCAAATTCACCCCTCCACTTT